The entry below gives a single T cell receptor (beta chain) sequence along with its context. Antigen unknown. This record comes from a study of beta chain features in type 1 diabetes. Notes on the study in general: It was among patients, rather than healthy donors, that naive, central memory and Treg TCRB repertoires appeared more similar.

Every isolated RNA sample was fully reverse transcribed, so sequencing captured expressed TCRB transcripts. The protocol was immunoSEQ multiplex PCR, while the TCRdb copy is restricted to in-frame clones and leaves out a portion. The table lists some 900,000 clones, 15% to 20% of them singletons. A single heparinised blood sample, averaging roughly 100 mL, was obtained per donor. The germline CDR1 and CDR2 sequences are KGHSH and LQKENI. V dropped 2 bases and J dropped 4 bases, with 12 bases sitting between them. This CDR3 has 14 amino acids. The rearrangement joins TRBV18 to TRBJ2-7; the D call may be TRBD1 or TRBD2 (5 bases each). The specimen sequenced was naive CD4+ T cells from blood. This clonotype was obtained from a woman aged 18-35 years in good health. DNA for the CDR3: TGTGCCAGCTCACCAAAACGGGGCCGATACGAGCAGTACTTC. Translated, it gives CASSPKRGRYEQYF. Complete variable domain (other parts from reference TRBV18 and TRBJ2-7): NAGVMQNPRHLVRRRGQEARLRCSPMKGHSHVYWYRQLPEEGLKFMVYLQKENIIDESGMPKERFSAEFPKEGPSILRIQQVVRGDSAAYFCASSPKRGRYEQYFGPGTRLTVT.